This record looks at one T cell receptor (beta chain) sequence and its context. The data were produced by immunoSEQ multiplex PCR, yet TCRdb's version contains in-frame clones alone and is incomplete. The sample holds over 4,500 clones; 70% to 85% are singletons and the top ten take approximately 2%. V lost 8 bases and J 1 base, leaving 14 bases between the germline ends. CDR1 is SGHAT and CDR2 is FQDESV in the germline V gene (reference sequence). The CDR3 totals 14 residues. This sample is drawn from a study of follicular helper T cells after annual influenza vaccination. As to time point: 2015-2016 season, pre-vaccination.

Sequenced here: CXCR5+ CD38- circulating T follicular helper cells from blood, sampled on the day of influenza vaccination. The subset: circulating Tfh, non-naive CD4+CXCR5+PD-1+ (ICOS+CD38+ or ICOS-CD38-). This sequence was found in an adult who received the influenza vaccine. This chain joins TRBV11-1 and TRBJ1-1; D gene ambiguous. Written as DNA, the CDR3 is TGTGCCAGCGGGGTCGGGCTGACGAACACTGAAGCTTTCTTT. As protein: CASGVGLTNTEAFF.